Below are 32 T cell receptor beta chains sequenced from a single sample in a study of PD-1 blockade in classical Hodgkin lymphoma. Clones were sequenced by immunoSEQ multiplex PCR, and TCRdb holds only the in-frame ones, with some missing. This repertoire shows 37,000 or so clones, about 90% found once; its top ten account for 7.7%. Following autologous stem cell transplantation, relapse occurred in every patient, and exposure to brentuximab vedotin varied. This specimen was peripheral blood mononuclear cells (PBMCs), taken before the second cycle of nivolumab. The receptors derive from a human donor with classical Hodgkin lymphoma.

The genes are TRBV19 and TRBJ1-5; no clear D. The germline V gene has CDR1 LNHDA and CDR2 SQIVND (reference sequence). The CDR3 extends over 12 amino acids. The V end lost 1 base, the J end lost 4 bases, and 2 bases lay between the germline ends. The CDR3 bases are TGTGCCAGTAGTATAGGGAATCAGCCCCAGCATTTT. Its translation: CASSIGNQPQHF.

The rearrangement links TRBV28 to TRBJ1-5; unclear D gene. The CDR3 is 15 residues long. Deletions cut 5 bases from V and 3 bases from J, with 14 bases between. Germline-derived CDR1 and CDR2 are MDHEN and SYDVKM. The CDR3 nucleotides read TGTGCCAGCAGTGCCCCGGACGGAATCAATCAGCCCCAGCATTTT. As protein: CASSAPDGINQPQHF.

The V gene is TRBV5-1, the J gene TRBJ1-1; the D gene is possibly TRBD1 (6 bases). Germline V gives CDR1 SGHRS, CDR2 YFSETQ. The CDR3 is made up of 15 amino acids. V gave up 0 bases and J gave up 4 bases, with 13 bases separating them. The CDR3 DNA reads TGCGCCAGCAGCTTGGCCCAAAAGGGGGGCACTGAAGCTTTCTTT. This translates into CASSLAQKGGTEAFF.

The chain employs TRBV25-1 and TRBJ2-7; D is possibly TRBD2 (6 bases). The germline CDR1 and CDR2 sequences are MGHDK and SYGVNS. Trimming cost V 4 bases and J 6 bases, with 22 bases left between them. CDR3 size: 16 residues. The DNA of the CDR3 is TGTGCCAGCAGTGGGCCAGGGTATGCTAGCGCTCCCGAGCAGTACTTC. Amino acid sequence: CASSGPGYASAPEQYF.

Only a few counts were recorded for this clone. The chain joins TRBV28 to TRBJ2-3; D may be TRBD2 (6 bases). This CDR3 is 14 amino acids long. The germline V gene has CDR1 MDHEN and CDR2 SYDVKM. Trimming took 2 bases from V and 1 from J, leaving 7 bases between them. In DNA, the CDR3 is TGTGCCAGCAGTTTAGCGGGGCGCACAGATACGCAGTATTTT. Protein: CASSLAGRTDTQYF.

CDR3 sequence reads: CASSPPTSGSVEQFF. The CDR3 DNA follows: TGTGCCAGCTCACCCCCGACTAGCGGGAGTGTTGAGCAGTTCTTC. The gene calls are TRBV18 and TRBJ2-1, with 12 bases matching TRBD2. Germline-derived CDR1 and CDR2 are KGHSH and LQKENI. Trimming removed 3 bases from V and 9 bases from J; junction bases left unmatched: 6. This CDR3 is built from 15 residues.

This clone was found once. Other nucleotide sequences from this sample produce the same CDR3. The V call is TRBV4-2, the J call TRBJ2-6; D not resolved. CDR3 length equals 15 residues. The V gene lost 6 bases and the J gene lost 0 bases, with 9 bases spanning the gap. Germline values: CDR1 LGHNA, CDR2 YNFKEQ. CDR3: CASSLDNSGANVLTF. CDR3 sequence (DNA): TGTGCCAGCAGTCTCGACAACTCTGGGGCCAACGTCCTGACTTTC.

The DNA for the CDR3 is TGCAGCGTTAAACCGACAGACGAGAAGGGCTACACCTTC. It codes for CSVKPTDEKGYTF. This sequence joins TRBV29-1 and TRBJ1-2, with a possible D match to TRBD1 (5 bases). The V gene's germline CDR1 is SQVTM and CDR2 ANQGSEA. The CDR3 length is 13 residues. The V and J ends lost 5 bases and 8 bases respectively, with 18 bases between them.

Remarks on this clone: Other DNA sequences within the sample encode an identical CDR3. The chain carries TRBV30 and TRBJ2-5; D call uncertain. Trimming took 0 bases from V and 4 from J, leaving 3 bases between them. The CDR3 runs to 11 residues. The germline CDR1 and CDR2 sequences are GTSNPN and SVGIG (reference sequence). The CDR3 sequence: CAWSVGETQYF. For the CDR3, the DNA is TGTGCCTGGAGTGTAGGAGAGACCCAGTACTTC.

This clone came up once. DNA of the CDR3: TGTGCCAGCAGCGTAGGCGGGACCCAGGGGGAGACCCAGTACTTC. Its protein product is CASSVGGTQGETQYF. This chain joins TRBV9 and TRBJ2-5; the D gene could be TRBD1 or TRBD2 (6 bases each). There are 15 residues in the CDR3. Germline V gene data show CDR1 as SGDLS and CDR2 as YYNGEE. With 0 bases removed from V and 5 bases from J, the gap between germline ends came to 14 bases.

This chain connects TRBV6-1 to TRBJ2-7; D is ambiguous. The V and J ends lost 1 base and 3 bases respectively, with 4 bases between them. Germline lookup yields CDR1 MNHNS and CDR2 SASEGT. This CDR3 region has 12 residues. The CDR3, as DNA: TGTGCCAGCAGTGAAGTGAACTACGAGCAGTACTTC. It codes for CASSEVNYEQYF.

V and J are TRBV4-1 and TRBJ2-5; 13 nucleotides agree with TRBD2. V gave up 1 base and J gave up 7 bases; unmatched junction bases: 15. In germline, CDR1 is MGHRA, CDR2 YSYEKL. This CDR3 is built from 19 residues. DNA of the CDR3: TGCGCCAGCAGCCAAGGGTTGCTGACTAGCGGGAGGACCCCAAGGACCCAGTACTTC. Translated: CASSQGLLTSGRTPRTQYF.

The count of this clone is one. V gene TRBV2 combines with J gene TRBJ1-5; 7 nucleotides match TRBD1. Trimming took 5 bases from V and 2 from J; bases not matched to a gene: 6. The V gene's germline CDR1 is SNHLY and CDR2 FYNNEI. The CDR3 runs to 15 residues. CDR3 loop: CASSKNRGGNQPQHF. For the CDR3, the DNA is TGTGCCAGCAGTAAAAACAGGGGTGGCAATCAGCCCCAGCATTTT.

V gene TRBV5-1 combines with J gene TRBJ2-5; TRBD1 aligns across 8 bases. This CDR3 is 16 amino acids long. The ends lost 0 bases at V and 4 bases at J; junction bases unmatched: 8. CDR1 is SGHRS and CDR2 is YFSETQ in the germline V gene. The CDR3 here is CASSLAGGHGAETQYF. Here the CDR3 DNA reads TGCGCCAGCAGCTTGGCAGGGGGCCACGGGGCAGAGACCCAGTACTTC.

This clone was observed a single time. The chain couples TRBV5-4 to TRBJ1-2; the D gene is possibly TRBD1 (5 bases). Trimming pared 3 bases from V and 4 bases from J, leaving 25 bases between. The CDR3 is 18 amino acids. Germline CDR1 SGHNT, CDR2 YYREEE (reference sequence). The CDR3, as DNA: TGTGCCAGCAGCTCCCCAAAGGAGGGGCCCGGAGCGAGCTATGGCTACACCTTC. It translates to CASSSPKEGPGASYGYTF.

The chain links TRBV5-1 to TRBJ1-1; D is possibly TRBD1 (5 bases). This CDR3 has 15 amino acids. Germline V lookup: CDR1 SGHRS, CDR2 YFSETQ. V lost 4 bases, J lost 1 base, and 14 bases lay in between. The CDR3 coding sequence is TGCGCCAGCAGCCCCGGGGGGAGGTCGAACACTGAAGCTTTCTTT. Residues: CASSPGGRSNTEAFF.

The CDR3 nucleotides read TGTGCCAGTAGCGCTCCCGTTACGGGCAGGAGGGAGGAGCAGTACTTC. Its protein product is CASSAPVTGRREEQYF. V is TRBV19 and J is TRBJ2-7; D possibly corresponds to TRBD2 (6 bases). CDR1 is LNHDA and CDR2 is SQIVND in the germline V gene (reference sequence). Trimming removed 6 bases from V and 7 bases from J, with 25 bases in between. The CDR3 sequence is 16 residues long.

This clone appeared a single time. The J gene is TRBJ2-3, the V gene TRBV20-1; the D is unclear. The CDR3 has 11 residues. V dropped 0 bases and J dropped 7 bases, with 5 bases sitting between them. Germline V CDR1 and CDR2: DFQATT, SNEGSKA (reference sequence). CDR3 loop: CSARDPNTQYF. CDR3 DNA sequence: TGCAGTGCTAGAGATCCAAATACGCAGTATTTT.

The V call is TRBV27, the J call TRBJ2-1, with D hard to call. The V and J ends lost 5 bases and 15 bases respectively, with 14 bases between them. The CDR3 is 11 residues long. Germline CDR1 MNHEY, CDR2 SMNVEV (reference sequence). The CDR3 protein is CASSEGFSRFF. The CDR3 coding sequence is TGTGCCAGCAGTGAAGGTTTTTCCCGGTTCTTC.

V gene TRBV14 combines with J gene TRBJ1-3, with 7 positions matching TRBD1. Germline V gene sequence: CDR1 SGHDN, CDR2 FVKESK. J was trimmed by 3 bases and V by 0 bases; bases with no gene match: 5. There are 16 residues in the CDR3. The CDR3, as DNA: TGTGCCAGCAGCCAAGATGGGGGGACAGTTGGAAACACCATATATTTT. Translating gives CASSQDGGTVGNTIYF.

The genes are TRBV15 and TRBJ2-7, with a possible D match to TRBD1 (5 bases). Germline V gives CDR1 LNHNV, CDR2 YYDKDF (reference sequence). The CDR3 consists of 15 residues. Trimming took 1 base from V and 6 from J, leaving 16 bases between them. Here the CDR3 reads CATSRVIRESGEQYF. The CDR3, as DNA: TGTGCCACCAGCAGAGTCATCAGGGAATCGGGCGAGCAGTACTTC.

The J gene is TRBJ2-2, the V gene TRBV7-9; 14 bases map to TRBD2. There are 18 residues in the CDR3. CDR1 is SEHNR and CDR2 is FQNEAQ in the germline V gene (reference sequence). J lost 1 base, V lost 5 bases, and 6 bases had no gene match. In DNA form, the CDR3 reads TGTGCCAGCAGCCCATCGGGACTAGCGGGAGTGAACACCGGGGAGCTGTTTTTT. Translating gives CASSPSGLAGVNTGELFF.

The CDR3: CSVEELHTEAFF. The CDR3 DNA is TGCAGCGTTGAAGAACTTCACACTGAAGCTTTCTTT. The rearrangement links TRBV29-1 to TRBJ1-1; D gene uncertain. This CDR3 comprises 12 residues. From germline, CDR1 is SQVTM and CDR2 ANQGSEA. The V gene lost 0 bases and the J gene lost 3 bases, with 5 bases spanning the gap.

The chain carries TRBV10-2 and TRBJ2-1; D gene unclear. V lost 11 bases and J 6 bases, leaving 11 bases between the germline ends. The V gene's germline CDR1 is WSHSY and CDR2 SAAADI. The CDR3 loop spans 11 amino acids. The CDR3 DNA is TGCGCCCCGGGCCCCAGCAATGAGCAGTTCTTC. This gives the protein CAPGPSNEQFF.

The gene calls are TRBV27 and TRBJ2-1; 8 nucleotides match TRBD1. This CDR3 comprises 14 residues. The V and J ends lost 3 bases and 8 bases, in that order; junction bases with no gene match: 6. Germline V gene data show CDR1 as MNHEY and CDR2 as SMNVEV (reference sequence). The CDR3 region is CASSLRQGADEQFF. For the CDR3, the DNA is TGTGCCAGCAGTTTGAGGCAGGGGGCCGATGAGCAGTTCTTC.

This clone showed up just once. V usage is TRBV6-6 and J usage is TRBJ2-1; 9 bases align to TRBD1. This CDR3 region has 14 residues. The germline V gene encodes CDR1 MNHNY and CDR2 SVGAGI (reference sequence). J was trimmed by 9 bases and V by 6 bases; bases with no gene match: 9. The CDR3 region is CASRPTGGMGEQFF. Here the CDR3 DNA reads TGTGCCAGCAGGCCGACAGGGGGGATGGGTGAGCAGTTCTTC.

Comment on this clone: The same CDR3 also results from other DNA sequences found in this sample. The CDR3 nucleotides are TGTGCCAGCAGCAGGGACGGTTCTAACTATGGCTACACCTTC. As protein: CASSRDGSNYGYTF. The chain has TRBV7-3 and TRBJ1-2, with D possibly TRBD1 on 5 matching bases. The CDR3 sequence is 14 residues long. Germline V lookup: CDR1 SGHTA, CDR2 FQGTGA. The germline V and J ends were trimmed by 5 bases and 0 bases, with 10 bases remaining between them.

J is TRBJ2-1 and V is TRBV19, with D possibly being TRBD2 (5 bases). Germline CDR1 reads LNHDA; CDR2 reads SQIVND (reference sequence). Trimming took off 3 bases at V and 4 bases at J, with 10 bases between the two ends. The CDR3 sequence is 14 residues long. Written as DNA, the CDR3 is TGTGCCAGTAGTATTTCGCTAGCTTACAATGAGCAGTTCTTC. Protein sequence: CASSISLAYNEQFF.

V usage is TRBV6-1 and J usage is TRBJ2-3, with TRBD1 matching over 10 bases. With V trimmed by 6 bases and J by 4 bases, 7 bases remained unmatched. The V gene's germline CDR1 is MNHNS and CDR2 SASEGT. CDR3 size: 15 residues. The CDR3 sequence is CASRRTGGVADTQYF. For the CDR3, the DNA is TGTGCCAGCAGGAGGACAGGGGGGGTCGCAGATACGCAGTATTTT.

The J gene is TRBJ2-1, the V gene TRBV6-1, with TRBD2 matching 12 bases. The CDR3 is made up of 19 amino acids. In germline, CDR1 is MNHNS, CDR2 SASEGT. V was clipped by 2 bases and J by 8 bases; unmatched bases: 16. This chain's CDR3 is CASSEYSLVGLAGNHEQFF. CDR3 bases: TGTGCCAGCAGTGAATATTCTTTGGTCGGACTAGCGGGGAACCATGAGCAGTTCTTC.

The J gene is TRBJ2-7, the V gene TRBV19, with D possibly being TRBD2 (5 bases). CDR3 length: 15 amino acids. Trimming stripped 7 bases from V and 2 bases from J, with 18 bases between. The germline V gene has CDR1 LNHDA and CDR2 SQIVND (reference sequence). The CDR3 bases are TGTGCCAGTACTCGATCCCCCGTAGCGCCCTACGAGCAGTACTTC. Protein: CASTRSPVAPYEQYF. Using reference TRBV19 and TRBJ2-7 for the parts outside the CDR3, the full variable domain is DGGITQSPKYLFRKEGQNVTLSCEQNLNHDAMYWYRQDPGQGLRLIYYSQIVNDFQKGDIAEGYSVSREKKESFPLTVTSAQKNPTAFYLCASTRSPVAPYEQYFGPGTRLTVT.

This clone was seen a handful of times. The chain combines TRBV2 with TRBJ2-1; 9 positions agree with TRBD1. The CDR3 sequence is 15 residues long. Trimming took 7 bases from V and 6 from J; bases not matched to a gene: 10. CDR1 is SNHLY, CDR2 FYNNEI, per germline. In DNA, the CDR3 is TGTGCCAGCACCACTCCAGACAGGGGGGCCAATGAGCAGTTCTTC. As protein: CASTTPDRGANEQFF.